These T cell receptor beta chains were read from a single sample in a study of T cell responses to AZD1222 COVID-19 vaccine. The repertoire was sequenced with immunoSEQ multiplex PCR; TCRdb's copy has only in-frame clones and lacks some. The repertoire holds some 160,000 clones, with 85% to 95% as singletons. Sequences were derived from peripheral blood, sampled on day 0 of AZD1222 vaccination. These receptors all come from an adult in good health. Each CDR3 is given with its conserved first and last residue. A D gene is named only where the DNA matches it firmly. Rows may omit the clone size; those that give it use once, few, many or a size class.

cdr3_nt cdr3_aa j_call clone_size v_call d_call
TGTGCCAGCTCACCACCAGGTCGGGACAACGAGCAGTACTTC CASSPPGRDNEQYF TRBJ2-7 once TRBV18 .
TGTGCCTCCCAGGCCGGGGACAGGGATGGCTACACCTTC CASQAGDRDGYTF TRBJ1-2 once TRBV19 TRBD1
TGTGCCAGCAGTTTACGAGGGGCTCCGACTGAGCAGTTCTTC CASSLRGAPTEQFF TRBJ2-1 . TRBV28 .
TGTGCCAGCAGTTTACGGCAGAACACTGAAGCTTTCTTT CASSLRQNTEAFF TRBJ1-1 . TRBV28 .
TGTGCCAGCATCCCTCCGGAGGTGGGGACCGGGGAGCTGTTTTTT CASIPPEVGTGELFF TRBJ2-2 . TRBV2 .
TGCGCCAGCAGCCAAGATGCCGTGGACTATGGCTACACCTTC CASSQDAVDYGYTF TRBJ1-2 . TRBV4-1 .
TGTGCCAGCTCAACAGTCCACCGGTTCGACTATGGCTACACCTTC CASSTVHRFDYGYTF TRBJ1-2 . TRBV18 .
TGTGCCAGCAGCCATTCCAGGTCGAGGACGAGCTCCTACGAGCAGTACTTC CASSHSRSRTSSYEQYF TRBJ2-7 . TRBV3-1/TRBV3-2 .
TGTGCCAGCAGCCTCAGGGATTCTGGCTACACCTTC CASSLRDSGYTF TRBJ1-2 . TRBV7-9 .
TGTGCCAGCAGCGTAGCGGGGTTCCGCACAGATACGCAGTATTTT CASSVAGFRTDTQYF TRBJ2-3 . TRBV7-2 TRBD2
TGTGCCAGCAGCTTGGACAGTAGCAATCAGCCCCAGCATTTT CASSLDSSNQPQHF TRBJ1-5 . TRBV5-6 .
TGTGCCACCAAAGTGTCTCGGGGTCAAGAGACCCAGTACTTC CATKVSRGQETQYF TRBJ2-5 . TRBV6-6 .
TGCGCCAGCAGCTTCCAAGCGGGCCTTGGCAAAAACATTCAGTACTTC CASSFQAGLGKNIQYF TRBJ2-4 . TRBV5-1 .
TGTGCCAGTAGTGTTACAGGGCGTCCCCTCCACTTT CASSVTGRPLHF TRBJ1-6 . TRBV19 .
TGTGCCAGCTCAACCGGCGGCAGGACCCAGTACTTC CASSTGGRTQYF TRBJ2-5 . TRBV12-3/TRBV12-4 .
TGTGCCAGCCAAACACAAATGACAGGGAACTATGGCTACACCTTC CASQTQMTGNYGYTF TRBJ1-2 . TRBV18 TRBD1
TGTGCCAGCAGTCTACGTAGCGGAGGCACAGATACGCAGTATTTT CASSLRSGGTDTQYF TRBJ2-3 . TRBV28 .
TGTGCCAGCAGGCCAGCGGGCAGGGGGGAGCAGTACTTC CASRPAGRGEQYF TRBJ2-7 . TRBV12-3/TRBV12-4 .
TGTGCCAGCAGCTTGCTAGGGGGAGAAACTGAAGCTTTCTTT CASSLLGGETEAFF TRBJ1-1 . TRBV5-5 .
TGTGCCAGCAGCTTAGTCCGGAACTATGGCTACACCTTC CASSLVRNYGYTF TRBJ1-2 . TRBV7-9 .
TGTGCCAGCAGTTTAGTGACCCGAGTGAATGAGCAGTTCTTC CASSLVTRVNEQFF TRBJ2-1 . TRBV28 .
TGTGCCACCAAGAGGACTAGCGGGGGAGTTATCAAGGGGAACAATGAGCAGTTCTTC CATKRTSGGVIKGNNEQFF TRBJ2-1 . TRBV24-1 TRBD2
TGTGCCAGTAGTCAAGGACAGGGAGGCGAGACCCAGTACTTC CASSQGQGGETQYF TRBJ2-5 . TRBV19 TRBD1
TGTGCCAGCAGTGCGGGGACAGTCACCGGGGAGCTGTTTTTT CASSAGTVTGELFF TRBJ2-2 . TRBV2 TRBD1
TGTGCCACCAGCAGAGATCTTTTCTATGAGCAGTTCTTC CATSRDLFYEQFF TRBJ2-1 . TRBV15 .
TGTGCCAGCAGTTACGAACTTGAAGATGGCTACACCTTC CASSYELEDGYTF TRBJ1-2 few TRBV6-5 .
TGCGCCAGCAGCCCAGGAAGACCTGGAAACACCATATATTTT CASSPGRPGNTIYF TRBJ1-3 . TRBV5-1 .
TGTGCCAGCAGCGTGCCAGGGGGCTCCTACAATGAGCAGTTCTTC CASSVPGGSYNEQFF TRBJ2-1 . TRBV5-4 TRBD1
TGTGCCACCAGACGAAGCCGGGACTCAACCTACGAGCAGTACTTC CATRRSRDSTYEQYF TRBJ2-7 . TRBV15 .
. CASSVGPGAYNEQFF TRBJ2-1 . TRBV9 .
TGTGCCAGCTCACTAGGGACAGTCAACACCGGGGAGCTGTTTTTT CASSLGTVNTGELFF TRBJ2-2 . TRBV18 TRBD1
TGTGCCATCAGTGAGTCGGCCAGTAATTCACCCCTCCACTTT CAISESASNSPLHF TRBJ1-6 . TRBV10-3 .
TGTGCCATCAGTACAACGGGCAATCAGCCCCAGCATTTT CAISTTGNQPQHF TRBJ1-5 . TRBV10-3 .
TGCAGTGCTAGTCCTGCCCAGCGGGCATGGAATGAGCAGTTCTTC CSASPAQRAWNEQFF TRBJ2-1 . TRBV20-1 .
TGTGCCACCAGGAGAGAATCTAGCACAGATACGCAGTATTTT CATRRESSTDTQYF TRBJ2-3 . TRBV24-1 .
TGTGCCAGCAGCTCCTTCCCCTACACGAACACTGAAGCTTTCTTT CASSSFPYTNTEAFF TRBJ1-1 once TRBV7-6 .
TGTGCCAGTAGCATAACCGCCCCGACTAGCGGAGAGACCCAGTACTTC CASSITAPTSGETQYF TRBJ2-5 . TRBV19 TRBD2
TGTGCCAGCAGTGGGCGTATGGTAAGCCCCTCCGCAGATACGCAGTATTTT CASSGRMVSPSADTQYF TRBJ2-3 . TRBV2 .
TGTGCCATCCGGGGGGATAGCAATCAGCCCCAGCATTTT CAIRGDSNQPQHF TRBJ1-5 . TRBV10-3 .
TGTGCCAGCAGTTACGCGGGACAGGGGCTTCCCGGGGAGCTGTTTTTT CASSYAGQGLPGELFF TRBJ2-2 once TRBV6-5 TRBD1